The 20 T cell receptor beta chains below were found in one sample sequenced in a study of T cell clones after liver transplantation. Clones were sequenced by immunoSEQ multiplex PCR, and TCRdb holds only the in-frame ones, with some missing. The sample includes 20,000 or so clones, 85% to 95% seen only once; the top ten take 20% to 30%. Sequenced here: CD8+ T cells from blood, sampled less than 27 months after liver transplant. All receptors come from a human patient who received a liver transplant. Some T cells may be supplied by the graft donor.

V is TRBV27 and J is TRBJ2-7, with 8 positions matching TRBD1. Per the germline V gene, CDR1 is MNHEY and CDR2 is SMNVEV (reference sequence). The CDR3 contains 15 residues. Losses at the gene ends were 2 bases for V and 3 bases for J; bases not matched to a gene: 6. The CDR3: CASSLGSGGGYEQYF. DNA of the CDR3: TGTGCCAGCAGTTTAGGGTCAGGGGGCGGCTACGAGCAGTACTTC.

This chain joins TRBV18 and TRBJ1-1; D is undetermined. The CDR3 runs 12 residues. V dropped 3 bases and J dropped 4 bases, with 6 bases sitting between them. The germline CDR1 and CDR2 sequences are KGHSH and LQKENI. In DNA, the CDR3 is TGTGCCAGCTCACCCGACTCCACTGAAGCTTTCTTT. Its protein is CASSPDSTEAFF. The full variable domain, in which reference TRBV18 and TRBJ1-1 provide the parts outside the CDR3, is NAGVMQNPRHLVRRRGQEARLRCSPMKGHSHVYWYRQLPEEGLKFMVYLQKENIIDESGMPKERFSAEFPKEGPSILRIQQVVRGDSAAYFCASSPDSTEAFFGQGTRLTVV.

The rearrangement joins TRBV6-4 to TRBJ2-3, with 11 positions matching TRBD2. Trimming cost V 5 bases and J 5 bases; bases outside gene matches: 12. This CDR3 contains 17 residues. The germline V gene encodes CDR1 MRHNA and CDR2 SNTAGT. CDR3 in amino acids: CASSLPSGRCLGDTQYF. CDR3 coding DNA: TGTGCCAGCAGTCTACCTAGCGGGAGGTGTTTAGGAGATACGCAGTATTTT.

The chain combines TRBV12-5 with TRBJ2-5; 8 bases map to TRBD2. Germline V gives CDR1 LGHNT, CDR2 FRNRAP. Germline trimming cut 4 bases from V and 5 bases from J; bases unmatched to any gene: 12. The CDR3 has 16 residues. This chain's CDR3 is CASGSIREGTGETQYF. In DNA form, the CDR3 reads TGTGCTAGTGGTTCCATCCGGGAGGGCACGGGGGAGACCCAGTACTTC.

The V gene is TRBV7-9, the J gene TRBJ2-2, with D unresolved. Germline V gene sequence: CDR1 SEHNR, CDR2 FQNEAQ (reference sequence). The germline V and J ends were trimmed by 5 bases and 4 bases, with 5 bases remaining between them. The CDR3 extends over 12 amino acids. CDR3 region: CASSLLTGELFF. The CDR3 DNA sequence: TGTGCCAGCAGCCTCCTCACCGGGGAGCTGTTTTTT.

The rearrangement uses TRBV6-6 and TRBJ2-5; D uncertain. Germline loops: CDR1 MNHNY, CDR2 SVGAGI (reference sequence). CDR3 length equals 11 residues. V lost 2 bases, J lost 5 bases, and 3 bases lay in between. The CDR3 sequence: CASSYGETQYF. The CDR3 region has the DNA TGTGCCAGCAGTTACGGTGAGACCCAGTACTTC.

The chain combines TRBV15 with TRBJ1-5, with TRBD1 as a possible D gene (5 bases). Germline V gene sequence: CDR1 LNHNV, CDR2 YYDKDF (reference sequence). The CDR3 is made up of 15 amino acids. V was trimmed by 2 bases and J by 4 bases, leaving 12 bases between them. The CDR3 here is CATSRSREGNQPQHF. CDR3 nucleotides: TGTGCCACCAGCAGATCCCGGGAGGGGAATCAGCCCCAGCATTTT.

The CDR3 DNA is TGCGCCAGCAGCCACCCCCGGGCCGGAGAGCAGTACTTC. It encodes CASSHPRAGEQYF. This sequence joins TRBV4-1 and TRBJ2-7; D not resolved. The V and J ends lost 3 bases and 7 bases respectively, with 13 bases between them. This CDR3 is 13 amino acids long. Looked up from germline, CDR1 is MGHRA and CDR2 is YSYEKL.

This clone showed up just once. The chain links TRBV28 to TRBJ2-5, with D maybe TRBD1 (5 bases). Near its end, the DNA agrees better with TRBJ2-7, so the J call may be wrong. The CDR3 spans 15 residues. Germline CDR1 MDHEN, CDR2 SYDVKM. The CDR3 DNA reads TGTGCCAGCAGTTTATTGGGGCCGGGCTCCTACGAGCAGTACTTC. This encodes CASSLLGPGSYEQYF.

This rearrangement joins TRBV29-1 to TRBJ2-7, with D possibly being TRBD1 or TRBD2 (6 bases each). CDR1 SQVTM and CDR2 ANQGSEA come from the germline V gene. There are 13 residues in the CDR3. Between the trimmed V and J ends, which lost 4 bases and 6 bases, there was a span of 16 bases. CDR3 loop: CSVVEGVTGEQYF. CDR3 nucleotides: TGCAGCGTTGTGGAGGGGGTGACAGGCGAGCAGTACTTC.

The J gene is TRBJ2-5, the V gene TRBV29-1; TRBD2 aligns across 14 bases. The J call could be wrong; TRBJ2-7 is a better fit for the DNA end. Per germline, CDR1 SQVTM and CDR2 ANQGSEA. The CDR3 consists of 16 residues. CDR3 in amino acids: CSVAGTSGRNSYEQYF. The CDR3 region has the DNA TGCAGCGTTGCCGGGACTAGCGGGAGAAATTCCTACGAGCAGTACTTC.

V is TRBV6-1 and J is TRBJ1-1; no reliable D call. The V end was cut by 0 bases, the J end by 4 bases, with 9 bases between. The germline gives CDR1 MNHNS, CDR2 SASEGT. This CDR3 is 14 amino acids long. CDR3 bases: TGTGCCAGCAGTGAAGCATTGGAGAGCACTGAAGCTTTCTTT. Translation gives CASSEALESTEAFF.

The chain couples TRBV7-9 to TRBJ2-1; 10 bases are a match to TRBD2. Germline assignment: CDR1 SEHNR and CDR2 FQNEAQ (reference sequence). The length of the CDR3 is 16 residues. Germline trimming cut 5 bases from V and 2 bases from J; bases unmatched to any gene: 6. The CDR3 DNA reads TGTGCCAGCAGCCCCCTAGCGGGAGTTGCCTACAATGAGCAGTTCTTC. Translation gives CASSPLAGVAYNEQFF. Full variable domain (remainder filled in from reference TRBV7-9 and TRBJ2-1): DTGVSQNPRHKITKRGQNVTFRCDPISEHNRLYWYRQTLGQGPEFLTYFQNEAQLEKSRLLSDRFSAERPKGSFSTLEIQRTEQGDSAMYLCASSPLAGVAYNEQFFGPGTRLTVL.

The chain combines TRBV27 with TRBJ2-7, with D perhaps TRBD2 (6 bases). Germline-derived CDR1 and CDR2 are MNHEY and SMNVEV (reference sequence). CDR3 length: 14 residues. V was trimmed by 5 bases and J by 5 bases, leaving 16 bases between them. In nucleotides, the CDR3 is TGTGCCAGCAGTCAACTGGGGGGAGACGACGAGCAGTACTTC. Translating it yields CASSQLGGDDEQYF.

The J gene is TRBJ2-2, the V gene TRBV5-6; tentative D call: TRBD1 (6 bases). V was cut by 2 bases and J by 6 bases, with 8 bases left in between. Germline V CDR1 and CDR2: SGHDT, YYEEEE. This CDR3 spans 13 amino acids. Here the CDR3 DNA reads TGTGCCAGCAGCTTACAGGGAGCCGGGGAGCTGTTTTTT. This gives the protein CASSLQGAGELFF.

This clone was seen more than once but under ten times. The chain is built from TRBV4-1 and TRBJ2-5; no reliable D call. Germline CDR1 MGHRA, CDR2 YSYEKL. The CDR3 is 13 residues long. V lost 4 bases, J lost 5 bases, and 11 bases lay in between. The CDR3 here is CASSLVKGETQYF. The CDR3 nucleotides read TGCGCCAGCAGCCTAGTCAAAGGGGAGACCCAGTACTTC.

This chain connects TRBV7-8 to TRBJ2-7; 7 nucleotides match TRBD1. The CDR3 is made up of 13 amino acids. Germline trimming cut 5 bases from V and 4 bases from J; bases unmatched to any gene: 5. The germline CDR1 and CDR2 sequences are SGHVS and FQNEAQ. The CDR3 nucleotides read TGTGCCAGCAGCGTGACAGGGAGATACGAGCAGTACTTC. It codes for CASSVTGRYEQYF.

The chain employs TRBV27 and TRBJ1-2; D uncertain. The germline CDR1 and CDR2 sequences are MNHEY and SMNVEV (reference sequence). The CDR3 length is 14 residues. Trimming removed 1 base from V and 8 bases from J, with 14 bases in between. CDR3: CASSLYGTTGGYTF. Here the CDR3 DNA reads TGTGCCAGCAGTTTATACGGCACTACGGGGGGCTACACCTTC.

V and J are TRBV9 and TRBJ2-3; no clear D gene. This CDR3 is built from 12 residues. The germline gives CDR1 SGDLS, CDR2 YYNGEE. Trimming shortened V by 3 bases and J by 11 bases, and 13 bases separated the two germline ends. Written as DNA, the CDR3 is TGTGCCAGCAGCGGACCCCTGGTGAGGCAGTATTTT. It translates to CASSGPLVRQYF.

The rearrangement uses TRBV6-1 and TRBJ2-1; the D gene is possibly TRBD1 (6 bases). Germline-derived CDR1 and CDR2 are MNHNS and SASEGT. There are 14 residues in the CDR3. V shed 4 bases and J shed 10 bases, with 17 bases lying between them. The CDR3 nucleotides read TGTGCCAGCAGTGTGGACAGAGCTACAAGAGAGCAGTTCTTC. Its translation: CASSVDRATREQFF.